This note documents a single TCR beta chain sequence. Its target is not known. This CDR3 has 14 amino acids. Germline CDR1 reads SGHRS; CDR2 reads YFSETQ. The V end lost 2 bases, the J end lost 1 base, and 9 bases lay between the germline ends. These data originate in a study of memory CD4+ T cells and cytomegalovirus serostatus. Whole-study findings and limits: Suggested: most of the CMV-linked TCR signature lies in CD4+ memory cells. Each of 67 CMV-associated TCRbeta sequences occurred in one to five individuals.

Single viable CD3+CD4+CD8-CD45RO+ cells were sorted as the memory CD4+ T cells. Donors' CMV status reflects serum IgG against pp150, pp28, p38, p52. After thawing, CD4+ T cells were positively selected. Using immunoSEQ multiplex PCR, the repertoire was profiled, and TCRdb retains in-frame clones only, with some absent. The sample shows about 59,000 clones, about 81% of them seen only once. The TCR comes from an adult in good health and CMV-seronegative. V usage is TRBV5-1 and J usage is TRBJ1-1; no definite D call. Source material: memory CD4+ T cells from blood. In nucleotides, the CDR3 is TGCGCCAGCAGCTTAGAGTTAACGAACACTGAAGCTTTCTTT. It encodes CASSLELTNTEAFF.